The entry that follows covers one T cell receptor beta chain sequence. These data come from a study of CD8 T cells in Susac syndrome. Germline lookup yields CDR1 DFQATT and CDR2 SNEGSKA (reference sequence). The CDR3 is made up of 16 amino acids. Trimming cost V 5 bases and J 0 bases, with 14 bases left between them. A quantity of about 0.45 to 1 ug RNA underwent reverse transcription using random hexamers. MiXCR, run by TCRdb on the immunoSEQ multiplex PCR reads, gives a single entry per CDR3 protein. The sample yields about 300,000 distinct CDR3 sequences, over 75% seen once. The origin of this receptor is a human donor with multiple sclerosis. Material: CD8+ T cells from PBMCs. The chain joins TRBV20-1 to TRBJ2-6; D may be TRBD2 (6 bases). The CDR3 DNA follows: TGCAGTGCTTATGGGTGGGGGGTCTCTGGGGCCAACGTCCTGACTTTC. It yields the protein CSAYGWGVSGANVLTF.